Reported below is one TCR beta chain. It has no known antigen specificity. No clone much larger than this one lies a single base away; base qualities are absent. Libraries were built with the immunoSEQ multiplex PCR assay. For the multiplex PCR, a mixture combining 60 forward primers for TCR Vbeta segments and 13 reverse primers for TCR Jbeta segments was used. The CDR3 region of rearranged TCR beta genes was amplified from genomic DNA with a multiplex PCR assay. The Illumina HiSeq System was used to sequence the amplified TCR beta libraries as 87-base-pair reads. The published analysis was carried out like this. Across the 500 to 700 repertoires, a later analysis counted approximately 75 million unique TCR beta chains, about 10 million of which were shared by at least two donors. Raw reads were error-corrected and collapsed into unique sequences by a nearest-neighbor algorithm in which closely related sequences were merged to remove PCR and sequencing errors. Alignment of CDR3 sequences to IMGT reference sequences was used to assign V, D and J gene segments. For a sequence to be retained, at least a six-nucleotide match to both a V gene segment and a J gene segment was required. Rearrangements were called productive when the CDR3 lacked stop codons and stayed in frame with V and J; all others were non-productive. CDR3 was defined according to IMGT convention as the region running from the second conserved V-encoded cysteine to the conserved J-encoded phenylalanine. Sequences without an unambiguous match to a single V gene segment were excluded from the earlier analysis of 500 to 700 of the donors. An earlier analysis of under 750 of the donors called V segments functional above 56.7% productive rearrangements and segregating when the between-donor standard deviation exceeded 5%. A statistical classification framework was built for diagnosing cytomegalovirus status from the catalog of TCR beta chain sequences. V and J gene assignment, in a later analysis, came from comparing TCR nucleotide sequences with IMGT/GENE-DB human TR gene sequences. In a later analysis, CDR3 sequences and most-parsimonious VDJ recombination scenarios were assigned using the TCRdist pipeline. A later analysis defined each TCR beta chain by its CDR3 amino acid sequence plus V-gene family, and excluded reads lacking a unique V-gene family. As a way to deal with suspected cross-contamination and a sequencing artifact, a later analysis dropped 450 to 600 nucleotide sequences that were highly shared and had low generation probability. For each public chain, a later analysis derived a clonal expansion index from normalized ranks of inferred template counts within each repertoire. In a later analysis, generation probabilities were computed using a VDJ recombination model fitted to out-of-frame rearrangements, and the results were checked against IGoR. Hypergeometric tests were used in a later analysis to score TCR-TCR, TCR-HLA and TCR-CMV co-occurrence, with a repertoire-size bias correction applied to the TCR pairs. To estimate false discovery rates, a later analysis permuted the HLA or CMV assignments 20 times. In a later analysis, co-occurring TCRs were grouped using DBSCAN, and TCRdist sequence similarity was added for clustering within HLA-allele-positive subsets. Repertoires with fewer than 30,000 or more than 120,000 public chains, plus five repertoires with anomalous nucleotide sharing, were excluded from co-occurrence clustering. TCRdb's version of the immuneACCESS table is confined to in-frame rearrangements and falls short of the full clone set. An unresolved V gene accounts for under half of the shortfall where checked; the remainder is of unknown origin. The DNA gave D and trimming, while V, J and clone size come from that table. This sample is represented by about 93,000 clones; roughly 63% of them were singletons. Of the sample, around 5.6% falls within the top ten clones.

The cohort was made up of roughly 670 healthy bone marrow donors. At the time of sampling, all cohort members were nominally healthy, though unrecorded immune exposures were likely present. The donor was CMV seropositive and belonged to the group of 250 to 300 seropositive cohort members. Every donor gave a peripheral blood sample, and the peripheral blood mononuclear cells from that sample were used for TCR beta sequencing. Genomic DNA extraction from the blood cell samples was performed with the Qiagen DNeasy Blood Extraction Kit. The germline V gene encodes CDR1 SEHNR and CDR2 FQNEAQ (reference sequence). V gives up 0 bases and J gives up 5 bases, and the segment between their germline ends measures 4 bases. From cysteine to phenylalanine, the CDR3 is 12 amino acids long. Only the CDR3 DNA is retained, 36 bases long and in frame from the first base. This sample was included in a study of cytomegalovirus exposure and HLA in healthy donors listed by TCRdb under 2017. Regarding the research as a whole: According to an earlier analysis of around 600 of the donors, about 180 million T cells yielded 100 million or so unique TCR beta sequences and 276 Gb of sequence data. Class I and class II HLA loci were covered by the typing at four-digit resolution. Typing coverage differed by locus: A, B, C, DRB1 and DQB1 were typed in about 629-640 donors, DQA1 in 500 to 550, DPA1 in 600 to 610, and DPB1 in 400 to 480. In addition to the first cohort of 666 subjects, a separate validation cohort of some 120 different subjects was used. To decide whether each TCR beta V gene segment behaved as functional or pseudogenic, an earlier analysis of over 500 of the donors relied on high-throughput TCR beta sequencing. In a later analysis, previously published TCR beta repertoires from 550 to 750 donors were re-analyzed and high-resolution HLA genotyping was added so that TCR occurrence patterns could be studied. A later genetic analysis used genome-wide SNP genotypes for about 65% of the 666 donors, treating that subset as a discovery cohort. An early release covering around 630 HLA-typed donors comprised approximately 300 gigabases of sequencing data and approximately 85 million unique TCR sequences. Rather than drawing on any new phenotypic data, the later analysis identified candidate immune exposures from TCR beta sequences and the way those sequences occurred across donors. High-throughput TCR immunosequencing, statistical association of individual TCRs with disease status, and machine learning were combined to predict cytomegalovirus infection status. Of the roughly 430 genotyped donors, 81% fell in the genetic ancestry cluster associated with self-reported Caucasian donors. Because of strong linkage in the cohort, four to six DR-DQ haplotypes were treated as single units for association and clustering. The study aimed to test whether cataloging public T cell receptors could reveal signatures of past pathogen exposure. Donor age, sex, ethnicity and CMV serostatus were collected together with the repertoire data. Among 300 to 500 genotyped donors of the cohort, an average of approximately 200,000 unique TCR beta nucleotide sequences was sequenced per donor, of which roughly 18% were non-productive. All discovery cohort repertoires had been generated using a single sequencing platform. The T cell repertoires of 666 subjects were profiled by immunosequencing and related to cytomegalovirus serostatus.

General study outcomes and caveats: Because counts were too low, approximately 18 rarely observed V segments, including chromosome 9 orphons, were excluded from the earlier analysis of under 650 of the donors. In vitro tests confirmed that three of the cytomegalovirus-associated TCR beta chains recognize cytomegalovirus antigens. In a later genetic analysis, a missense DCLRE1C variant was associated with V-gene and J-gene trimming of TCR beta chains, and the association was replicated in an independent cohort. Linkage disequilibrium might explain the correlated functional status among segregating V segments, but an unknown experimental factor could not be excluded. Assigning TCR associations to individual alleles was difficult when HLA alleles, especially DR and DQ, strongly co-occurred. In an earlier analysis of about 550 of the donors, most TCR beta V segments were observed in productive rearrangements about 90% or about 30% of the time, broadly matching IMGT annotations. The study gave a list of 150 to 200 TCR beta chains associated with cytomegalovirus. At a false discovery rate of 0.05, a later analysis linked some 17,000 TCR beta sequences to specific HLA alleles. Roughly uniform sequencing depth across donors was assumed in presence/absence analyses, although this assumption may not hold. A group of highly shared sequence variants was considered likely to be a technical artifact of the sequencing pipeline. The authors suggested that the approach could potentially be generalized to other disease states and immunological phenotypes. Because some donors lacked HLA typing at each locus, the association tests relied only on the typed subset. In a later analysis, most CMV-associated TCR beta chains were found to appear HLA-restricted, with HLA associations seemingly driven largely by CMV exposure. According to a later analysis, TCR association rates differed among HLA loci, with DRB1 alleles showing the most associated TCRs and HLA-C alleles showing the fewest. A further reported finding was that TCR beta sequences accurately predicted the HLA-A and HLA-B alleles for most subjects in the first cohort. This cohort had only TCR beta chains sequenced, and the lack of alpha or paired-chain data limited which features could be detected. Most TCR sequences were seen in very few donors, while some public TCRs were found in many individuals. In a later analysis, HLA-associated TCR beta chains were found to be more clonally expanded and to have lower generation probabilities than equally common non-associated chains. The only immune exposure information available for the cohort was CMV serostatus. Compared with the roughly 710-donor mean, donors in an Asian-associated ancestry cluster had fewer N-insertions in productive TCRs, according to a later genetic analysis. Several of the top co-occurrence clusters appeared to be linked to parvovirus B19, influenza, CMV and Epstein-Barr virus, according to a later analysis. In both the original and validation cohorts, the classifier was reported to diagnose cytomegalovirus status with high specificity and sensitivity. Some IMGT-functional V segments, including TRBV6-2 and TRBV6-3, could not be told apart with the 87-base-pair reads, so those segments were excluded.

In this chain, TRBV7-9 is recombined with TRBJ1-2, with no reliable assignment of the D segment. Sequencing was done on a sample of PBMCs. This TCR was recovered from a boy between 5 and 17 years old in good health and CMV-seropositive. The CDR3 region: CASSLAEYGYTF. The DNA is as follows: TGTGCCAGCAGCTTAGCAGAGTATGGCTACACCTTC.